This T cell receptor (beta chain) was obtained from a study of cytomegalovirus exposure and HLA in healthy donors. Points from the study as a whole: Listed as cytomegalovirus-associated were 150 to 200 TCR beta chains.

A note on this clone: The antigen remains unidentified.

Germline values: CDR1 SGDLS, CDR2 YYNGEE. The ends lost 1 base at V and 2 bases at J; junction bases unmatched: 8. The CDR3 has 16 residues. Sequenced by immunoSEQ multiplex PCR; TCRdb stores in-frame clones only, minus some. This sample carries 90,000 to 110,000 clones, around nine tenths of them seen once, and the ten largest clones take roughly 2.2%. The source of this sequence is a woman aged 18-30 years in good health and CMV-seronegative. Sequenced: PBMCs. The chain joins TRBV9 to TRBJ2-7; 8 bases line up with TRBD2. The CDR3 is CASSVSTGLGTYEQYF. The CDR3 DNA sequence: TGTGCCAGCAGCGTAAGTACGGGACTAGGAACCTACGAGCAGTACTTC.